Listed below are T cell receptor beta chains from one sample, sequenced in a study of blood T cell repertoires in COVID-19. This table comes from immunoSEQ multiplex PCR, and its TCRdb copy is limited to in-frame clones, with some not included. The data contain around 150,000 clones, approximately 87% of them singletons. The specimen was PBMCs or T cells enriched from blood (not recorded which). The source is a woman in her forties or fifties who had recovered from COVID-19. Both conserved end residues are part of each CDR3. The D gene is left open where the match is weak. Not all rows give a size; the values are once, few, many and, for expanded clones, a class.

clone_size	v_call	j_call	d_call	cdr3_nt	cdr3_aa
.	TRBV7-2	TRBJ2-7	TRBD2	TGTGCCAGCAGCCCCACGGGACTAGCGGGGGACTACGAGCAGTACTTC	CASSPTGLAGDYEQYF
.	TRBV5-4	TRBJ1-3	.	TGTGCCAGCAGCTTGGACAGGCCGGTCTCTGGAAACACCATATATTTT	CASSLDRPVSGNTIYF
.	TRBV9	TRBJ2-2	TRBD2	TGTGCCAGCAGCCCGCATTTAGCGGGTAACACCGGGGAGCTGTTTTTT	CASSPHLAGNTGELFF
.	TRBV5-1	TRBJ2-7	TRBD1	TGCGCCAGCAGCTACCCAAGGACAGGCCCGGTATCCTACGAGCAGTACTTC	CASSYPRTGPVSYEQYF
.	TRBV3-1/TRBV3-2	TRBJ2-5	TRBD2	TGTGCCAGCAAAGTCATGGGACTAGCGGGGGGGAAAGAGACCCAGTACTTC	CASKVMGLAGGKETQYF
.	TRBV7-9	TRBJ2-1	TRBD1	TGTGCCAGCAGCTTAGCGACAGGGACGGGTATCAATGAGCAGTTCTTC	CASSLATGTGINEQFF
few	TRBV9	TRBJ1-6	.	TGTGCCAGCAGCGCCCAAGAGGCCTATAATTCACCCCTCCACTTT	CASSAQEAYNSPLHF
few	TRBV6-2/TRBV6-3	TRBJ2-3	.	TGTGCCAGCAGTTCCGGCGGGACGACAGATACGCAGTATTTT	CASSSGGTTDTQYF
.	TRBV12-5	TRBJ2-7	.	TGTGCTAGTGTGGGCGGGGATACCTACGAGCAGTACTTC	CASVGGDTYEQYF
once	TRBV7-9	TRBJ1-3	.	TGTGCCAGCAGCTTAGGGCTCCGGACAGAAAGCTCTGGAAACACCATATATTTT	CASSLGLRTESSGNTIYF
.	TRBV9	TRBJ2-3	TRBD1	TGTGCCAGCAGCGTAGGGGACAGCCTGGGGGATACGCAGTATTTT	CASSVGDSLGDTQYF
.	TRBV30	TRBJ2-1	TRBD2	TGTGCCTGGAGTATAGCGGGGGTACCCTACAATGAGCAGTTCTTC	CAWSIAGVPYNEQFF
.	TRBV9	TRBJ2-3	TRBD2	TGTGCCAGCAGCTCCTCTACGGGGGGGCAAGATACGCAGTATTTT	CASSSSTGGQDTQYF
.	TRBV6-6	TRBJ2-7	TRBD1	TGTGCCAGCAGTAGGGCGGGACAGGGGACCTACGAGCAGTACTTC	CASSRAGQGTYEQYF
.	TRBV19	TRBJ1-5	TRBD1	TGTGCCGGCTCGAGACAGGGCCTGGGCCAGCCCCAGCATTTT	CAGSRQGLGQPQHF
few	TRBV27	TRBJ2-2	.	TGTGCCAGCAGTTTATTCCAGACTACCGGGGAGCTGTTTTTT	CASSLFQTTGELFF
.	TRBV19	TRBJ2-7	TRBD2	TGTGCCAGTAGTATAGTAATGGGGGGGACCTACGAGCAGTACTTC	CASSIVMGGTYEQYF
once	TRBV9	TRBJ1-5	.	TGTGCCAGCAGCGTAGGGGGAGGGCTGAATCAGCCCCAGCATTTT	CASSVGGGLNQPQHF
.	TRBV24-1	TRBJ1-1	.	TGTGCCACCAGTGTTGGAGGGGTGAACACTGAAGCTTTCTTT	CATSVGGVNTEAFF
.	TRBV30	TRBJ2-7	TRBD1	TGTGCCTGGAGCCCCGGGACAGCCTACGAGCAGTACTTC	CAWSPGTAYEQYF
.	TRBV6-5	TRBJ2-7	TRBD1	TGTGCCAGCAGTTACTCGACAGGGGACGGCTTCTACGAGCAGTACTTC	CASSYSTGDGFYEQYF
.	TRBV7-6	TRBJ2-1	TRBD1	TGTGCCAGCAGCTTAGTAGTCGGGACAGCGACCAATGAGCAGTTCTTC	CASSLVVGTATNEQFF
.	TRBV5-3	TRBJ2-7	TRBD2	TGTGCCAGAAGCTCCCAAAGCAGCGGGGGGCTCTACGAGCAGTACTTC	CARSSQSSGGLYEQYF
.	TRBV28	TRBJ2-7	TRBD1	TGTGCCAGCAGTTCCCGACAGGGGGTATCCTACGAGCAGTACTTC	CASSSRQGVSYEQYF
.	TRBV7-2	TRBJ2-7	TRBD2	TGTGCCAGCAGCCCGCGGGGGGGCCCCCACGAGCAGTACTTC	CASSPRGGPHEQYF
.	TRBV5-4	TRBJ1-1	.	TGTGCCAGCAGCTTTCGTTCCCGGGGGAACACTGAAGCTTTCTTT	CASSFRSRGNTEAFF
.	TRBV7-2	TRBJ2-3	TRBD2	TGTGCCAGCAGCTTACCTAGCGGGGGGCCGATAAAAAGCACAGATACGCAGTATTTT	CASSLPSGGPIKSTDTQYF
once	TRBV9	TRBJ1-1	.	TGTGCCAGCAGCTCACAGGGCCGGGGTGAAGCTTTCTTT	CASSSQGRGEAFF
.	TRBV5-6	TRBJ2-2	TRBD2	TGTGCCAGCAGCTTAATCGAGCGGGGGAACACCGGGGAGCTGTTTTTT	CASSLIERGNTGELFF
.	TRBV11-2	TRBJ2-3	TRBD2	TGTGCCAGCAGCTTAGGTCGAGGGCGGGGGGGACGCACAGATACGCAGTATTTT	CASSLGRGRGGRTDTQYF
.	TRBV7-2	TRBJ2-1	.	TGTGCCAGCGGGGGCGTAAGCTATGAGCAGTTCTTC	CASGGVSYEQFF
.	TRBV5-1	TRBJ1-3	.	TGCGCCAGCAGCCCCAGGGAATCGTCTGGAAACACCATATATTTT	CASSPRESSGNTIYF
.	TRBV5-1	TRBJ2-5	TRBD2	TGCGCCAGCAGCTCCGGGACTAGCGGGGTTGGTCAAGAGACCCAGTACTTC	CASSSGTSGVGQETQYF
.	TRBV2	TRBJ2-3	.	TGTGCCAGCAGGGAGAACACAGATACGCAGTATTTT	CASRENTDTQYF
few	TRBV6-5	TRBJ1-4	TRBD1	TGTGCCAGCAGGCCACCACAGGGGTTCGGTGAAAAACTGTTTTTT	CASRPPQGFGEKLFF
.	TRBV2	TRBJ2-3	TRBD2	TGTGCCAGCAGTGAAAGAAGGACTAGCGGGGGTGGGCAGACAGATACGCAGTATTTT	CASSERRTSGGGQTDTQYF
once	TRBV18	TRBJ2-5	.	TGTGCCAGCTCACCCTTGGACTTCCAAGAGACCCAGTACTTC	CASSPLDFQETQYF
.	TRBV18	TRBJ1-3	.	TGTGCCAGCTCACCGCAGGGTGCAGGAAACACCATATATTTT	CASSPQGAGNTIYF
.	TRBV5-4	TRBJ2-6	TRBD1	TGTGCCAGCAGCTGGGGACAGGCCTACTCTGGGGCCAACGTCCTGACTTTC	CASSWGQAYSGANVLTF
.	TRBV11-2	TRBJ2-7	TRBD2	TGTGCCAGCAGCTTTTCGGGACTACCTGAGCAGTACTTC	CASSFSGLPEQYF
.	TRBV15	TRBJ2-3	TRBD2	TGTGCCACCAGCAGCCGGGGACGGGGGGGACTTAGCACAGATACGCAGTATTTT	CATSSRGRGGLSTDTQYF
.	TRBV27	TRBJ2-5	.	TGTGCCAGCAGTTCTAGCCCCCAAGAGACCCAGTACTTC	CASSSSPQETQYF
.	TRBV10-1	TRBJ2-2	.	TGCGCCCAAAAATCGAGGGAAGACACCGGGGAGCTGTTTTTT	CAQKSREDTGELFF
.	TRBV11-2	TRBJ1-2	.	TGTGCCAGCAGACCCTCCCAACAGGGCGGCGGCTACACCTTC	CASRPSQQGGGYTF
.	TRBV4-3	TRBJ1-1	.	TGCGCCAGCAGCCAAGACATCGGTCTTAGGGACAATAGGGCTTTCTTT	CASSQDIGLRDNRAFF
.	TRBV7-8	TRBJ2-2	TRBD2	TGTGCCAGCAGCGTCCGTCGGACTAGCGGGTGGGGGAGTACCGGGGAGCTGTTTTTT	CASSVRRTSGWGSTGELFF
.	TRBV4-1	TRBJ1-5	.	TGCGCCAGCAGCCAAGCCGCAGGGTTTAGTCAGCCCCAGCATTTT	CASSQAAGFSQPQHF
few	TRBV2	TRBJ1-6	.	TGTGCCAGCAGTGTTCGGGAGATGAGCTCACCCCTCCACTTT	CASSVREMSSPLHF
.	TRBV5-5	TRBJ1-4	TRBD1	TGTGCCAGCAGCACCCCGAGGACAGGGGGTGGTGAAAAACTGTTTTTT	CASSTPRTGGGEKLFF
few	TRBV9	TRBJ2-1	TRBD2	TGTGCCAGCAGTCGAACTAGCGGGGCCTACAATGAGCAGTTCTTC	CASSRTSGAYNEQFF
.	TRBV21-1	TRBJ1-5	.	TGTGCCAGTCATGGGATTTACAGGGGCCGGATCCAGCATTTT	CASHGIYRGRIQHF
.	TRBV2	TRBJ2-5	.	TGTGCCAGCAGTGAACGGGAGACCCAGTACTTC	CASSERETQYF
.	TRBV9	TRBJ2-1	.	TGTGCCAGCAGCGTACTCCCCTCAGGGGAGCAGTTCTTC	CASSVLPSGEQFF
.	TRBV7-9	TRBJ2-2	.	TGTGCCAGCAGCCCGGGGACCGGGGAGCTGTTTTTT	CASSPGTGELFF
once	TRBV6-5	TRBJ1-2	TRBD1	TGTGCCAGCAGTTACTCTCAGGGGGCGCGTAACTATGGCTACACCTTC	CASSYSQGARNYGYTF
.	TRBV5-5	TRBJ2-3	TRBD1	TGTGCCAGCAGCCCCCTGGGACAGACTAGCACAGATACGCAGTATTTT	CASSPLGQTSTDTQYF
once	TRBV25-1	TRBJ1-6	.	TGTGCCAGCAGTCTGGGCAGGGGAAATAATTCACCCCTCCACTTT	CASSLGRGNNSPLHF